One sample yielded the 28 T cell receptor beta chains listed below, sequenced in a study of blood T cells in healthy people across ages. A second PCR, run for about 6 to 12 cycles, used a sample-barcoded 5' primer plus a J-beta primer mix. TCRdb re-called the 5' RACE reads through MiXCR, storing one row per CDR3 protein. Among more than 900,000 distinct CDR3 sequences, under 30% were seen once, and the ten largest hold about 0.69%. The sample was also reused in another study, on T cells of mothers and their children.

The specimen was blood. The receptors shown here come from a girl aged 2-10 years in good health.

The chain recombines TRBV25-1 with TRBJ2-7, with D perhaps assigned TRBD1 or TRBD2 (5 bases each). Germline values: CDR1 MGHDK, CDR2 SYGVNS. The V end was cut by 2 bases, the J end by 6 bases, with 11 bases between. The CDR3 is 13 residues long. In DNA form, the CDR3 reads TGTGCCAGCAGTGAAGGGGGACGGGGCGAGCAGTACTTC. Amino acid sequence: CASSEGGRGEQYF.

This clonotype showed up just a few times. The chain joins TRBV3-1 to TRBJ1-1; D gene ambiguous. The CDR3 covers 15 residues. Germline CDR1 is LGHDT and CDR2 is YNNKEL (reference sequence). V was trimmed by 1 base and J by 3 bases, leaving 12 bases between them. The CDR3 DNA sequence: TGTGCCAGCAGCCAAGTTGCGAAACGGCACACTGAAGCTTTCTTT. This encodes CASSQVAKRHTEAFF.

The chain recombines TRBV4-1 with TRBJ2-2; 9 bases fit TRBD2. The CDR3 loop spans 16 amino acids. The germline CDR1 and CDR2 sequences are MGHRA and YSYEKL. The V gene end was trimmed by 4 bases and the J gene end by 4 bases; junction bases not matched to a gene: 7. The CDR3 nucleotides read TGCGCCAGCAGCCGGGTAGCGGGAGAGGGCACCGGGGAGCTGTTTTTT. It specifies CASSRVAGEGTGELFF.

This rearrangement joins TRBV27 to TRBJ2-5, with 8 bases lining up with TRBD2. The DNA matches TRBJ2-1 better at its end, which makes the J call doubtful. The CDR3 extends over 14 amino acids. Germline V gene sequence: CDR1 MNHEY, CDR2 SMNVEV (reference sequence). CDR3 coding DNA: TGTGCCCAGTGGACGGGAGGGCCCTACAATGAGCAGTTCTTC. Translating it yields CAQWTGGPYNEQFF.

As to this clonotype: At one end the junction does not follow the germline gene, possibly because of a read error. The chain has TRBV12-3 or TRBV12-4 and TRBJ2-7; no clear D gene. This CDR3 spans 12 amino acids. CDR3 sequence reads: CARSLVLFEQYF. The CDR3 DNA reads TGTGCCCGCAGTTTAGTGCTCTTCGAGCAGTACTTC.

The chain combines TRBV15 with TRBJ1-5; TRBD1 might be the D (6 bases). This CDR3 is built from 18 residues. The V end lost 8 bases, the J end lost 5 bases, and 28 bases lay between the germline ends. The germline V gene has CDR1 LNHNV and CDR2 YYDKDF (reference sequence). CDR3 in amino acids: CATALDKTTGTYDQPQHF. CDR3 in DNA: TGTGCCACCGCCCTCGATAAAACGACAGGAACTTACGATCAGCCCCAGCATTTT.

There are many counts of this clonotype. This chain connects TRBV7-9 to TRBJ2-1; no clear D gene. Trimming cost V 6 bases and J 10 bases, with 13 bases left between them. CDR1 SEHNR and CDR2 FQNEAQ come from the germline V gene (reference sequence). The CDR3 totals 12 residues. CDR3 nucleotides: TGTGCCAGCAGTCTTGGGGTTAGCGAGCAGTTCTTC. Amino acids: CASSLGVSEQFF. The full variable domain, rest sourced from reference TRBV7-9 and TRBJ2-1, is DTGVSQNPRHKITKRGQNVTFRCDPISEHNRLYWYRQTLGQGPEFLTYFQNEAQLEKSRLLSDRFSAERPKGSFSTLEIQRTEQGDSAMYLCASSLGVSEQFFGPGTRLTVL.

This clonotype was seen only a few times. The chain carries TRBV27 and TRBJ1-2; possible D gene TRBD1, 5 bases. The V and J ends lost 0 bases and 5 bases respectively, with 13 bases between them. Germline lookup yields CDR1 MNHEY and CDR2 SMNVEV (reference sequence). The CDR3 contains 15 residues. The DNA for the CDR3 is TGTGCCAGCAGTTTATCGAAGGAGGGGCCGTATGGCTACACCTTC. Translated, it gives CASSLSKEGPYGYTF.

The chain couples TRBV7-2 to TRBJ2-3; D may correspond to TRBD1 or TRBD2 (5 bases each). Per the germline V gene, CDR1 is SGHTA and CDR2 is FQGNSA. This CDR3 has 15 amino acids. Deletions cut 0 bases from V and 6 bases from J, with 13 bases between. The CDR3 DNA follows: TGTGCCAGCAGCTTAGCTCAGGACTGGGACGATACGCAGTATTTT. It translates to CASSLAQDWDDTQYF.

In this sample, this clonotype turned up a few times. DNA for the CDR3: TGCGCCAGCAGCCAAGATTCCACTCTAGCGCGCTCCTACAATGAGCAGTTCTTC. Residues: CASSQDSTLARSYNEQFF. The gene calls are TRBV4-1 and TRBJ2-1, with D possibly matching TRBD2 (6 bases). Germline V lookup: CDR1 MGHRA, CDR2 YSYEKL. The CDR3 runs 18 residues. Deletions cut 0 bases from V and 0 bases from J, with 15 bases between.

This clonotype was detected many times. V and J are TRBV6-5 and TRBJ2-5, with 8 nucleotides matching TRBD2. The CDR3 length is 16 residues. CDR1 is MNHEY, CDR2 SVGAGI, per germline. V shed 9 bases and J 3 bases; nucleotides not matched to a gene: 15. For the CDR3, the DNA is TGTGCCAGTTATCGGCGGGGAGCGGGAGATGAAGAGACCCAGTACTTC. Translating it yields CASYRRGAGDEETQYF.

The gene calls are TRBV5-1 and TRBJ2-5; D possibly corresponds to TRBD1 (6 bases). There are 15 residues in the CDR3. The germline gives CDR1 SGHRS, CDR2 YFSETQ. V was trimmed by 0 bases and J by 5 bases, leaving 14 bases between them. The CDR3 DNA reads TGCGCCAGCAGCTTGGGGGCGGCCCAGGGGGAGACCCAGTACTTC. Protein product: CASSLGAAQGETQYF.

Turning to this clonotype: A junction end diverges from the germline sequence, so it may reflect a read error. The gene calls are TRBV10-2 and TRBJ1-1, with no clear D. Germline CDR1 reads WSHSY; CDR2 reads SAAADI. This CDR3 has 13 amino acids. In DNA form, the CDR3 reads TGCGCCAGCAGTGAACCGATGAACACTGCAGCTTTCTTT. Its protein is CASSEPMNTAAFF.

This clonotype came up a few times. The V and J genes are TRBV7-9 and TRBJ2-7; D gene ambiguous. V shed 3 bases and J shed 4 bases, with 16 bases lying between them. Germline assignment: CDR1 SEHNR and CDR2 FQNEAQ (reference sequence). The CDR3 sequence is 15 residues long. The CDR3 loop reads CASSFSVGIEYEQYF. DNA for the CDR3: TGTGCCAGCAGCTTTTCCGTGGGGATAGAGTACGAGCAGTACTTC.

The rearrangement joins TRBV5-5 to TRBJ1-2; D not resolved. Germline V gene lookup returns CDR1 SGHKS and CDR2 YYEKEE (reference sequence). The CDR3 sequence is 12 residues long. Trimming took 2 bases from V and 8 from J, leaving 10 bases between them. The CDR3 region has the DNA TGTGCCAGCAGCTTTGTCCCTGGGGGCTACACCTTC. Its protein product is CASSFVPGGYTF.

The chain joins TRBV29-1 to TRBJ2-7; TRBD2 aligns across 7 bases. The junction had 5 bases not matched to a gene; V was cut back by 4 bases and J by 5 bases. CDR1 is SQVTM and CDR2 is ANQGSEA in the germline V gene. There are 12 residues in the CDR3. CDR3 in DNA: TGCAGCGTTGGGGAGGGGCGGAACGAGCAGTACTTC. Its translation: CSVGEGRNEQYF.

This rearrangement joins TRBV7-9 to TRBJ1-4, with no clear D. The V and J ends lost 0 bases and 12 bases respectively, with 20 bases between them. This CDR3 has 16 amino acids. Germline CDR1 SEHNR, CDR2 FQNEAQ (reference sequence). CDR3 in amino acids: CASSLARFSTPAELFF. CDR3 sequence (DNA): TGTGCCAGCAGCTTAGCGAGGTTCTCCACTCCGGCGGAACTGTTTTTT.

The chain carries TRBV7-2 and TRBJ2-3; 11 bases line up with TRBD2. Germline V gene lookup returns CDR1 SGHTA and CDR2 FQGNSA. Trimming took 3 bases from V and 0 from J; bases not matched to a gene: 8. The CDR3 covers 18 residues. The CDR3: CASSFKLLAGGSTDTQYF. In nucleotides, the CDR3 is TGTGCCAGCAGCTTTAAGTTATTAGCGGGAGGGAGCACAGATACGCAGTATTTT.

As concerns this clonotype: Compared with germline, one end of the junction differs, possibly owing to a read error. The chain employs TRBV7-9 and TRBJ2-7; 11 positions agree with TRBD2. Germline assignment: CDR1 SEHNR and CDR2 FQNEAQ (reference sequence). This CDR3 spans 16 amino acids. This chain's CDR3 is CTSSFNGLAGGYEQYF. CDR3 nucleotides: TGTACCAGCAGCTTCAATGGACTAGCGGGCGGCTACGAGCAGTACTTC.

This clonotype showed up just a few times. This chain uses TRBV6-2 or TRBV6-3 with TRBJ2-5; 8 bases match TRBD2. Unmatched junction bases numbered 6, after V lost 2 bases and J lost 4 bases. CDR3 length: 15 amino acids. Germline CDR1 MNHEY, CDR2 SVGEGT. The CDR3 coding sequence is TGTGCCAGCAGTTACGACGGGCTAGCGGGAGAGACCCAGTACTTC. Its protein is CASSYDGLAGETQYF.

For the CDR3, the DNA is TGTGCCAGCAGTGAACCCCTAGCGGGGGGGTCGGATACGCAGTATTTT. It specifies CASSEPLAGGSDTQYF. The chain combines TRBV6-1 with TRBJ2-3; 12 nucleotides line up with TRBD2. The germline gives CDR1 MNHNS, CDR2 SASEGT. The V gene end was trimmed by 2 bases and the J gene end by 6 bases; junction bases not matched to a gene: 6. CDR3 length: 16 residues.

The V gene is TRBV12-3 or TRBV12-4, the J gene TRBJ2-4; 8 positions agree with TRBD1. Trimming cost V 5 bases and J 7 bases; bases outside gene matches: 7. CDR3 length equals 14 residues. This CDR3 reads CASSENTGGNIQYF. As DNA, the CDR3 is TGTGCCAGCAGTGAAAATACAGGGGGGAACATTCAGTACTTC.

In this sample, this clonotype turned up a few times. The chain combines TRBV4-3 with TRBJ2-3; D call uncertain. This CDR3 is built from 14 residues. The V end lost 0 bases, the J end lost 7 bases, and 11 bases lay between the germline ends. Germline CDR1 LGHNA, CDR2 YSLEER. CDR3 nucleotides: TGCGCCAGCAGCCAAGAAGTATGGGCGAATACGCAGTATTTT. This gives the protein CASSQEVWANTQYF.

This clonotype was observed a few times. The V gene is TRBV7-9, the J gene TRBJ1-2; no reliable D call. This CDR3 spans 15 amino acids. Germline V lookup: CDR1 SEHNR, CDR2 FQNEAQ (reference sequence). Trimming removed 4 bases from V and 3 bases from J, with 15 bases in between. CDR3 DNA: TGTGCCAGCAGCTCCCCGGAGGAAGTACACTATGGCTACACCTTC. It yields the protein CASSSPEEVHYGYTF.

This chain connects TRBV6-6 to TRBJ1-5; D call uncertain. Germline CDR1 MNHNY, CDR2 SVGAGI (reference sequence). The CDR3 has 13 amino acids. V was trimmed by 5 bases and J by 6 bases, leaving 11 bases between them. CDR3 DNA sequence: TGTGCCAGCAGTCCCTCGGAGTTTCAGCCCCAGCATTTT. Translation: CASSPSEFQPQHF.

The chain employs TRBV12-5 and TRBJ2-5; 7 bases are a match to TRBD1. The V and J ends lost 6 bases and 6 bases, in that order; junction bases with no gene match: 10. Germline V gene data show CDR1 as LGHNT and CDR2 as FRNRAP. The CDR3 runs to 14 residues. Written as DNA, the CDR3 is TGTGCTAGTGGCCGAACAGGGGTGGGGAAGACCCAGTACTTC. Protein sequence: CASGRTGVGKTQYF.

This clonotype came up a few times. The chain has TRBV7-2 and TRBJ1-1; D not resolved. V lost 5 bases and J lost 4, with 11 bases in between. This CDR3 region has 13 residues. Germline CDR1 SGHTA, CDR2 FQGNSA. The DNA of the CDR3 is TGTGCCAGCAGCCCCATCGCGTTCACTGAAGCTTTCTTT. Translation gives CASSPIAFTEAFF.

The V call is TRBV25-1, the J call TRBJ2-3; possibly TRBD1 or TRBD2 for D (5 bases each). Germline V gene lookup returns CDR1 MGHDK and CDR2 SYGVNS. This CDR3 contains 13 residues. V was cut by 6 bases and J by 6 bases, with 13 bases left in between. The CDR3 DNA sequence: TGTGCCAGCAGAGGGACGGTTTTTGATACGCAGTATTTT. It translates to CASRGTVFDTQYF.